What follows describes a single T cell receptor (beta chain). The target antigen is unknown. The data derive from a study of blood T cells in healthy people across ages. Notes on the study in general: Expanded clonotype shifts may have been confounded, as the donors had an unknown CMV status. PBMCs were not sorted, which prevented a conclusive comparison of naive versus antigen-experienced cells.

Using a J-beta primer mix together with a sample-barcoded 5' primer, a second PCR was run for roughly 7 to 11 cycles. One entry per CDR3 protein results from TCRdb running MiXCR on the 5' RACE reads. The sample carries about 1.8 million distinct CDR3 sequences, roughly 52% recorded once. Samples each had at least 5.5 micrograms of total RNA extracted. CDR3 size: 14 residues. Per the germline V gene, CDR1 is SGHTA and CDR2 is FQGNSA. V was cut by 4 bases and J by 3 bases, with 11 bases left in between. This sequence originates from a woman in her thirties or forties in good health. V is TRBV7-2 and J is TRBJ2-3; weak D call: TRBD2 (6 bases). Sequenced sample: blood. CDR3: CASSSRLVTDTQYF. The CDR3 bases are TGTGCCAGCAGCTCCCGACTAGTGACAGATACGCAGTATTTT.